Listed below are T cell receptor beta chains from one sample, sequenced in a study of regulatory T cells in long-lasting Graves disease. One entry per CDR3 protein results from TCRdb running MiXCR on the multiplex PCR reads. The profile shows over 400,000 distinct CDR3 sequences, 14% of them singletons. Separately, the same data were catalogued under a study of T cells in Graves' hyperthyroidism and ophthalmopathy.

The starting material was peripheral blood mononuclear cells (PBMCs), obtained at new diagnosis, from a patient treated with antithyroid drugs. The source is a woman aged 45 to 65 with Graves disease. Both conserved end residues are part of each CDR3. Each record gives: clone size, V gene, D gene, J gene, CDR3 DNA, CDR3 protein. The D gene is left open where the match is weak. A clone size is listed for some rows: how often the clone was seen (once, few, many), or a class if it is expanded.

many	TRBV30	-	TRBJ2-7	TGTGCCTGGAGTGTAGGGTCTAGCGATTTCTACGAGCAGTACTTC	CAWSVGSSDFYEQYF
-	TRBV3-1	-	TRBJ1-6	TGTGCCAGCAGCCAAGTCGGTTCAAATAATTCACCCCTCCACTTT	CASSQVGSNNSPLHF
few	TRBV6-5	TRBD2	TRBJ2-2	TGTGCCAGCAGTTACTGGACTAGCGGGAACACCGGGGAGCTGTTTTTT	CASSYWTSGNTGELFF
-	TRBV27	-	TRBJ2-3	TGTGCCAGCAGTTTATTGGGGAGGGGGCGCACAGATACGCAGTATTTT	CASSLLGRGRTDTQYF
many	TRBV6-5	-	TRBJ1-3	TGTGCCAGCAGTTACCCGAACTCCGCAGTGGGCATAAACACCATATATTTT	CASSYPNSAVGINTIYF
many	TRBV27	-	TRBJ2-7	-	CASSTSAGTDSYEQYF
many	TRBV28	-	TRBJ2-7	TGTGCCAGCAGTTTTGCAGGGTCCTTCTACGAGCAGTACTTC	CASSFAGSFYEQYF
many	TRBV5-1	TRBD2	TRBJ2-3	TGCGCCAGCAGCCTCAAAACGCAGCGGGAGGGGGATACGCAGTATTTT	CASSLKTQREGDTQYF
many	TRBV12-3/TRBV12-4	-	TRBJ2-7	TGTGCCAGCAGTCCTCCTGCCCGGTCCTACGAGCAGTACTTC	CASSPPARSYEQYF
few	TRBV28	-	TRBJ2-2	TGTGCCAGCAGTTGGCTAGTTGATACCGGGGAGCTGTTTTTT	CASSWLVDTGELFF
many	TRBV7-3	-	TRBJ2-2	TGTGCCAGCAGCCGAACCAGCCGCGCCGGGAACACCGGGGAGCTGTTTTTT	CASSRTSRAGNTGELFF
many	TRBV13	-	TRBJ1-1	TGTGCCAGCAGCTTAGCCCGACCGAACACTGAAGCTTTCTTT	CASSLARPNTEAFF
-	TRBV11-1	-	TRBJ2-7	TGTGCCAGCAGCTTAGTTTCAGGGACTCTCTACGAGCAGTACTTC	CASSLVSGTLYEQYF
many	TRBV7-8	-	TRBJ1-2	TGTGCCAGCAGCTTATTCGCGGGTGGCTACACCTTC	CASSLFAGGYTF
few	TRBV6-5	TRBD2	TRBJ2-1	TGTGCCAGCAGTTACTCGCCGACTAGCGGGAAAGGTGGTGAGCAGTTCTTC	CASSYSPTSGKGGEQFF
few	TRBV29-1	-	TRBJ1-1	TGCAGCGTTGAGGGGGACACCAAGAACACTGAAGCTTTCTTT	CSVEGDTKNTEAFF
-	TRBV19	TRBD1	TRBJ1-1	TGTGCCAGTAGTATGGGACAGGGGGCTACAGGGAACACTGAAGCTTTCTTT	CASSMGQGATGNTEAFF
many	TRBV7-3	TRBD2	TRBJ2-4	TGTGCCAGCAGCTTACTAGCGGGAGGACACATTCAGTACTTC	CASSLLAGGHIQYF
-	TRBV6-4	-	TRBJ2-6	TGTGCCAGCAGTGACTCCGGAGACTCTGGGGCCAACGTCCTGACTTTC	CASSDSGDSGANVLTF
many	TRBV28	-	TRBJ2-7	TGTGCCAGCAGCTTCGATATCTACGAGCAGTACTTC	CASSFDIYEQYF
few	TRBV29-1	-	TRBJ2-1	TGCAGCGTTGTGAGCGGTACCTACAATGAGCAGTTCTTC	CSVVSGTYNEQFF
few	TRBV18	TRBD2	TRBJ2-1	TGTGCCAGCTCACCACCAAGCGGGGGGCCCTACAATGAGCAGTTCTTC	CASSPPSGGPYNEQFF
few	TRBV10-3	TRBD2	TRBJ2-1	TGTGCCATCAGAGGACTAGCGGGAGTAAATCTAAGCGGTGAGCAGTTCTTC	CAIRGLAGVNLSGEQFF
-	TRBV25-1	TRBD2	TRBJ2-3	TGTGCCAGCAGGCGTCTAGCGGGAACCCGGACAGATACGCAGTATTTT	CASRRLAGTRTDTQYF
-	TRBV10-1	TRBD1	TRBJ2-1	TGCGCCAGCAGTGAGCTTCAGGGGGCCCCCTACAATGAGCAGTTCTTC	CASSELQGAPYNEQFF
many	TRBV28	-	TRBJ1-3	TGTGCCAGCAGTTTAGGACGCATCTCTGGAAACACCATATATTTT	CASSLGRISGNTIYF
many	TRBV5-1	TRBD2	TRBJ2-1	TGCGCCAGCAGCTTGGCGGGACTAGCGGCTGGGAATGAGCAGTTCTTC	CASSLAGLAAGNEQFF
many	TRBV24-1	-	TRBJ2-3	TGTGCCACCAGTGACCTCCGTTTCGGGAGCACAGATACGCAGTATTTT	CATSDLRFGSTDTQYF
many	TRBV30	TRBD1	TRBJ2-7	TGTGCCTGGAGTACAGGGGGCTACGAGCAGTACTTC	CAWSTGGYEQYF
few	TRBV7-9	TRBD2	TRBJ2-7	TGTGCCAGCAGCTCGGCTAGCGGGAGGTCCTACGAGCAGTACTTC	CASSSASGRSYEQYF
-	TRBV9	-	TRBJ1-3	TGTGCCAGCAGTCCATCTGGAAACACCACATATTTT	CASSPSGNTTYF
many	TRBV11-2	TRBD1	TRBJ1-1	TGTGCCAGCAGCTTAGGAACGGGACAGCGGTACACTGAAGCTTTCTTT	CASSLGTGQRYTEAFF
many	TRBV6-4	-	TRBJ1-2	TGTGCCAGCAGTGACCTGGATGTTTGCTACACCTTC	CASSDLDVCYTF
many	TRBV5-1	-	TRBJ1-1	TGTGCCAGCAGCTCTCTTGGCACTGAAGCTTTCTTT	CASSSLGTEAFF
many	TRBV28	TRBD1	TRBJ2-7	TGTGCCAGCAGTAGGCCGGGACAGGGCTTCTACGAGCAGTACTTC	CASSRPGQGFYEQYF
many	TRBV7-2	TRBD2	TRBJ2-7	TGTGCCAGCAGCCCACGTAAGGGCGGGAGGGACTCCTACGAGCAGTACTTC	CASSPRKGGRDSYEQYF
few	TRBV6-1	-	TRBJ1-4	TGTGCCAGCAGCTTCATCGTCAATGAAAAACTGTTTTTT	CASSFIVNEKLFF
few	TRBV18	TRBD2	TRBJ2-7	TGTGCCAGCTCACCACCAGCGGGAGAGGACGAGCAGTACTTC	CASSPPAGEDEQYF
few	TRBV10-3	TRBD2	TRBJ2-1	TGTGCCATCAGTGACTGGACTAGCGGGAACACGTTGGGGCAGTTCTTC	CAISDWTSGNTLGQFF
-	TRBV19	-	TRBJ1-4	TGTGCCAGTAGTATCTACCCGGCAGTTGCAACTAATGAAAAACTGTTTTTT	CASSIYPAVATNEKLFF
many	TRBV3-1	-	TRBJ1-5	TGTGCCAGCAGCTTAAGCCCCCCGGGTTATCAGCCCCAGCATTTT	CASSLSPPGYQPQHF
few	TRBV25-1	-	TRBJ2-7	TGTGCCAGCAGTGATCGACGGGGACCCTACGAGCAGTACTTC	CASSDRRGPYEQYF
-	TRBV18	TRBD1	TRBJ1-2	TGTGCCAGCTCACCGGGACAGAGCACTAACTATGGCTACACCTTC	CASSPGQSTNYGYTF
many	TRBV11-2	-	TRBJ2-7	TGTGCCAGCAGCTTAGATCGGCTAGCTTACGAGCAGTACTTC	CASSLDRLAYEQYF
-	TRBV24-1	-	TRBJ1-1	TGTGCCACCGCGACGAACACTGAAGCTTTCTTT	CATATNTEAFF
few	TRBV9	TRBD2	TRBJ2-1	TGTGCCAGCAGCGACCCGGGACTAGCGGTTCATGAGCAGTTCTTC	CASSDPGLAVHEQFF
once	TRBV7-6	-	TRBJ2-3	TGTGCCAGCAGCTGGAATGGCGGGATCGCCGCAGATACGCAGTATTTT	CASSWNGGIAADTQYF
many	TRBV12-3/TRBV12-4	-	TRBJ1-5	TGTGCCAGCAGTTTATTTTTCGGCGGACGACTTAGCAATCAGCCCCAGCATTTT	CASSLFFGGRLSNQPQHF
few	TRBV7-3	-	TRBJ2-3	TGTGCCAGCAGCTTCTCGACCTCAGATACGCAGTATTTT	CASSFSTSDTQYF
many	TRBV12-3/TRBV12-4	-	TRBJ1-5	TGTGCCAGCAGTTTATCAGGGGGCAATCAGCCCCAGCATTTT	CASSLSGGNQPQHF
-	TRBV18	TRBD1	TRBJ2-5	TGTGCCAGCTCATCCCTGACAGGGATTAAGGAGACCCAGTACTTC	CASSSLTGIKETQYF
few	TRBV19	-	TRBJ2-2	TGTGCCACCCCAAGCGACGGATACACCGGGGAGCTGTTTTTT	CATPSDGYTGELFF
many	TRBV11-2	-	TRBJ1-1	TGTGCCAGCAGCCTTAGCTTCCGCAAGAGCCAGATGAACACTGAAGCTTTCTTT	CASSLSFRKSQMNTEAFF
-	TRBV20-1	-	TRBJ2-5	TGCAGTGCTAGAGATCGCCCAGGCGGTATGGGTTGGGAGACCCAGTACTTC	CSARDRPGGMGWETQYF
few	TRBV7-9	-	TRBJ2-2	TGTGCCAGCAGCTTAGGGGTTGTGGACACCGGGGAGCTGTTTTTT	CASSLGVVDTGELFF
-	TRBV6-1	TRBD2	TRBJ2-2	TGTGCCAGCACTAGACCCAAGGGACTAGCGGGAAGGACCGGGGAGCTGTTTTTT	CASTRPKGLAGRTGELFF
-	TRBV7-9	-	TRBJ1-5	TGTGCCAGCAGCTTGGGACGGGGGCAGCCCCAGCATTTT	CASSLGRGQPQHF
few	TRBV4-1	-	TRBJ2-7	TGCGCCAGCAGCCAAGCCGAGGGCTCCTACGAGCAGTACTTC	CASSQAEGSYEQYF
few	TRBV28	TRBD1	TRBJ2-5	TGTGCCAGCAGTTTGAGGGGACAGGGTGTGGGGCTTCAAGAGACCCAGTACTTC	CASSLRGQGVGLQETQYF
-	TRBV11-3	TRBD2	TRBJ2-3	TGTGCCAGCAGCTTAGGACTAGCCGGTTTGACAGATACGCAGTATTTT	CASSLGLAGLTDTQYF